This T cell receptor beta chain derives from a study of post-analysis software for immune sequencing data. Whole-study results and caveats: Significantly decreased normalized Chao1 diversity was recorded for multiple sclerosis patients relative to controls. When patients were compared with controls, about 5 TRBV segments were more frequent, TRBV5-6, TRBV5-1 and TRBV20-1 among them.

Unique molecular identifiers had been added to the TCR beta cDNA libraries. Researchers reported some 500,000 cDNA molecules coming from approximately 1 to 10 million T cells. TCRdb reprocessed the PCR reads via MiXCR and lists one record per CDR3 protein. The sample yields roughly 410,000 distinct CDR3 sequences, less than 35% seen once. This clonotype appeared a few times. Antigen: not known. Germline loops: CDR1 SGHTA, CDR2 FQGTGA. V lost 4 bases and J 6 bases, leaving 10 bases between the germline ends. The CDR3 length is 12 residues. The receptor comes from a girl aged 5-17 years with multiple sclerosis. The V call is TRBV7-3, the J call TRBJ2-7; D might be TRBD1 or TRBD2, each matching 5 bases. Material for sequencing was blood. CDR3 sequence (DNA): TGTGCCAGCAGCTCTAGTGGGGGCGAGCAGTACTTC. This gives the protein CASSSSGGEQYF.